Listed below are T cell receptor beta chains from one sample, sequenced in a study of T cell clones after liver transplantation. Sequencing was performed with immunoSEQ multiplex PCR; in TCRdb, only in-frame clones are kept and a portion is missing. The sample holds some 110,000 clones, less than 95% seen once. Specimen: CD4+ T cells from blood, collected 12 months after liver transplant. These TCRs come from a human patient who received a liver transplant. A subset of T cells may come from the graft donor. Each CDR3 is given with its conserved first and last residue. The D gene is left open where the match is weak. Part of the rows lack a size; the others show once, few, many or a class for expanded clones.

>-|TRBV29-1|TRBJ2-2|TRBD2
TGCAGCGTTGAAGATCCCGGGGGGACGAACACCGGGGAGCTGTTTTTT
CSVEDPGGTNTGELFF
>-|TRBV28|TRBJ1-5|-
TGTGCCAGCAGTCACTCCTCCAACATGATGACAGAGACCAGCAATCAGCCCCAGCATTTT
CASSHSSNMMTETSNQPQHF
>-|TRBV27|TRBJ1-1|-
TGTGCCAGCAGTCCACTGACCAACAGGGTAGGCACTGAAGCTTTCTTT
CASSPLTNRVGTEAFF
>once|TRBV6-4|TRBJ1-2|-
TGTGCCAGCAGTGACTCTGTCGGGGGAGTGAATGGCTACACCTTC
CASSDSVGGVNGYTF
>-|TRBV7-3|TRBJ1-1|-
TGTGCCAGCAGCCTAACGGGGGACTCCCTTGCTTTCTTT
CASSLTGDSLAFF
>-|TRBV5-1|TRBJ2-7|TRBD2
TGCGCCAGCAGCTCCGGGACTACCTCTGCCTACGAGCAGTACTTC
CASSSGTTSAYEQYF
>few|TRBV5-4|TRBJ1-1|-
TGTGCCAGCAGCTTGTACCAGTCTGAAGCTTTCTTT
CASSLYQSEAFF
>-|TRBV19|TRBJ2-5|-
TGTGCCAGTAGTTCCCTATACAGGGAACCTCAAGAGACCCAGTACTTC
CASSSLYREPQETQYF
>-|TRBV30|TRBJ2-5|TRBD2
TGTGCCTGGCCGGGACTAGCGAGACAAGAGACCCAGTACTTC
CAWPGLARQETQYF
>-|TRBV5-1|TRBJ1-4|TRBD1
TGCGCCAGCAGCCTACTGACAGGGGGGGATGAAAAACTGTTTTTT
CASSLLTGGDEKLFF
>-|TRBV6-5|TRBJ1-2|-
TGTGCCAGCAGCCGGGGGTATGGCTACACCTTC
CASSRGYGYTF
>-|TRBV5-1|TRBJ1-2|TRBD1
TGCGCCAGCAGCGCGGGACAGGGACGCGTTGGCTACACCTTC
CASSAGQGRVGYTF
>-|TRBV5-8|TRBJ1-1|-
TGTGCCAGCAGGGTGGTACGGAACACTGAAGCTTTCTTT
CASRVVRNTEAFF
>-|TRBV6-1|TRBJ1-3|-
TGTGCCAGCAGTGCAGCTTCCAGGGGCTCTGGAAACACCATATATTTT
CASSAASRGSGNTIYF
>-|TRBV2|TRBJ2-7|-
TGTGCCAGCAGGGCTACTAACGAGCAGTACTTC
CASRATNEQYF
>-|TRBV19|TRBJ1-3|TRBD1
TGTGCCAGTAGTAGGGGACAGTTGAACTCTGGAAACACCATATATTTT
CASSRGQLNSGNTIYF